A single sample gave rise to the 22 T cell receptor beta chains below, sequenced in a study of beta chain features in type 1 diabetes. Broader study findings: Type 1 diabetes patients showed a moderate but significant shortening of TCRB CDR3s in all four CD4+ subsets.

TCRB transcripts that were expressed got sequenced, as all of the isolated RNA had been reverse transcribed. Libraries were prepared by immunoSEQ multiplex PCR; TCRdb keeps only in-frame clonotypes and omits some of them. The table has approximately 250,000 clones, around 24% seen once. The antigens these receptors bind are not known. The source material was naive CD4+ T cells from blood. The receptor set was obtained from a woman aged 30 to 39 with type 1 diabetes.

The chain carries TRBV23-1 and TRBJ2-7; weak D call: TRBD2 (5 bases). TRBV23-1 falls under the ORF class, with uncertain function. V was clipped by 8 bases and J by 1 base, with 12 bases between them. The CDR3 covers 13 residues. CDR3 in DNA: TGCGCCAGCGCGGTCGGGGATTCCTACGAGCAGTACTTC. Translating gives CASAVGDSYEQYF.

This sequence joins TRBV29-1 and TRBJ1-3; D gene ambiguous. CDR3 length equals 13 residues. The germline V and J ends were trimmed by 1 base and 0 bases, with 4 bases remaining between them. Germline V gene sequence: CDR1 SQVTM, CDR2 ANQGSEA. CDR3 loop: CSVEANSGNTIYF. Written as DNA, the CDR3 is TGCAGCGTTGAAGCCAACTCTGGAAACACCATATATTTT.

The V gene is TRBV28, the J gene TRBJ2-5, with D possibly being TRBD1 (5 bases). Germline V lookup: CDR1 MDHEN, CDR2 SYDVKM. The CDR3 runs to 15 residues. Trimming left V 4 bases short and J 0 bases short, with 12 bases between. The CDR3 sequence is CASSSGSDNQETQYF. CDR3 DNA: TGTGCCAGCAGTTCCGGTTCGGACAACCAAGAGACCCAGTACTTC.

This clone was recorded a few times. The chain combines TRBV29-1 with TRBJ1-2, with D maybe TRBD1 (5 bases). The CDR3 has 14 amino acids. In germline, CDR1 is SQVTM, CDR2 ANQGSEA. Trimming cost V 4 bases and J 1 base, with 13 bases left between them. The CDR3 DNA reads as TGCAGCGTTGCCGATGAGACAGTTAACTATGGCTACACCTTC. As protein: CSVADETVNYGYTF.

There are a few counts of this clone. The genes are TRBV28 and TRBJ2-1; TRBD2 is a possible D gene (5 bases). Trimming took off 8 bases at V and 2 bases at J, with 13 bases between the two ends. Germline CDR1 reads MDHEN; CDR2 reads SYDVKM. This CDR3 has 14 residues. This chain's CDR3 is CASESGSTYNEQFF. DNA for the CDR3: TGTGCCAGCGAAAGCGGATCAACCTACAATGAGCAGTTCTTC.

This clone was observed a few times. The chain has TRBV20-1 and TRBJ1-1, with D tentatively TRBD1 (5 bases). Germline V gene lookup returns CDR1 DFQATT and CDR2 SNEGSKA (reference sequence). The CDR3 runs 11 residues. V was trimmed by 3 bases and J by 5 bases, leaving 7 bases between them. The CDR3 spells CSASGGTEAFF. The CDR3 nucleotides are TGCAGTGCTAGTGGGGGGACTGAAGCTTTCTTT.

The genes are TRBV7-9 and TRBJ2-1; TRBD1 matches at 7 bases. V dropped 5 bases and J dropped 3; count of bases not matched to a gene: 10. Germline values: CDR1 SEHNR, CDR2 FQNEAQ (reference sequence). CDR3 length: 16 residues. This CDR3 is CASSNTGARIYNEQFF. In nucleotides, the CDR3 is TGTGCCAGCAGCAACACAGGGGCCAGGATCTACAATGAGCAGTTCTTC. The whole variable domain, filled in from reference TRBV7-9 and TRBJ2-1, reads DTGVSQNPRHKITKRGQNVTFRCDPISEHNRLYWYRQTLGQGPEFLTYFQNEAQLEKSRLLSDRFSAERPKGSFSTLEIQRTEQGDSAMYLCASSNTGARIYNEQFFGPGTRLTVL.

This clone was seen more than once but under ten times. CDR3 amino acids: CSVGHNYEAFF. As DNA, the CDR3 is TGCAGCGTTGGACACAATTATGAAGCTTTCTTT. V usage is TRBV29-1 and J usage is TRBJ1-1; D is ambiguous. The germline gives CDR1 SQVTM, CDR2 ANQGSEA. The CDR3 contains 11 residues. Trimming shortened V by 4 bases and J by 7 bases, and 10 bases separated the two germline ends.

The genes are TRBV6-6 and TRBJ2-7; TRBD1 matches 7 bases. From germline, CDR1 is MNHNY and CDR2 SVGAGI (reference sequence). This CDR3 is built from 14 residues. V trimming: 5 bases; J trimming: 2 bases; junction bases outside the gene matches: 6. The CDR3 region is CASSTGTATYEQYF. In nucleotides, the CDR3 is TGTGCCAGCAGTACCGGGACAGCTACCTACGAGCAGTACTTC.

This clone was recorded a few times. The chain couples TRBV19 to TRBJ2-1; D is perhaps TRBD2 (6 bases). The CDR3 consists of 16 residues. Germline V lookup: CDR1 LNHDA, CDR2 SQIVND (reference sequence). V lost 6 bases, J lost 0 bases, and 15 bases lay in between. CDR3 nucleotide sequence: TGTGCCAGTAGAATTACGGGAGTCAGCTCCTACAATGAGCAGTTCTTC. This sequence encodes CASRITGVSSYNEQFF.

The chain uses TRBV4-2 and TRBJ2-1, with TRBD2 identical over 13 bases. The CDR3 length is 13 residues. With 3 bases clipped from V and 14 bases from J, the junction kept 4 bases outside the gene matches. The germline V gene has CDR1 LGHNA and CDR2 YNFKEQ. For the CDR3, the DNA is TGTGCCAGCAGCCAGGGACTAGCGGGACACGAGTTCTTC. As protein: CASSQGLAGHEFF.

This clone appeared a few times. The J gene is TRBJ2-5, the V gene TRBV5-1; 7 positions agree with TRBD1. The CDR3 extends over 15 amino acids. Germline V gene sequence: CDR1 SGHRS, CDR2 YFSETQ. Trimming at V came to 2 bases and at J to 6 bases, leaving 10 bases not matched to a gene. This CDR3 is CASSFHRTGGQTQYF. Here the CDR3 DNA reads TGCGCCAGCAGCTTCCACCGGACAGGAGGCCAGACCCAGTACTTC.

This chain connects TRBV4-1 to TRBJ2-7, with TRBD2 matching over 12 bases. V was clipped by 1 base and J by 2 bases; unmatched bases: 12. Germline V gene data show CDR1 as MGHRA and CDR2 as YSYEKL. The CDR3 is 19 amino acids. The CDR3 loop is CASSQVFGLWTSGTYEQYF. DNA of the CDR3: TGCGCCAGCAGCCAAGTATTTGGTTTGTGGACTAGCGGGACCTACGAGCAGTACTTC.

This clone showed up just a few times. The rearrangement joins TRBV7-2 to TRBJ1-2, with TRBD1 matching 8 bases. CDR1 and CDR2 from the germline V gene are SGHTA and FQGNSA. J lost 7 bases, V lost 4 bases, and 8 bases had no gene match. The CDR3 sequence is 14 residues long. CDR3 DNA sequence: TGTGCCAGCAGCTCGCTCGGACAGGGAGGTGGCTACACCTTC. Its translation is CASSSLGQGGGYTF.

The V and J genes are TRBV5-1 and TRBJ1-4; 7 bases are a match to TRBD1. The CDR3 consists of 12 residues. With V trimmed by 4 bases and J by 8 bases, 2 bases remained unmatched. Germline CDR1 is SGHRS and CDR2 is YFSETQ. The CDR3 protein is CASSRDSEKLFF. The CDR3 coding sequence is TGCGCCAGCAGCCGGGACAGCGAAAAACTGTTTTTT.

This clone turned up a few times. V and J are TRBV7-8 and TRBJ2-6, with 11 bases matching TRBD2. Unmatched junction bases numbered 6, after V lost 5 bases and J lost 0 bases. The CDR3 is 18 amino acids. From germline, CDR1 is SGHVS and CDR2 FQNEAQ. The CDR3 sequence is CASSRRLAGHSGANVLTF. The DNA for the CDR3 is TGTGCCAGCAGCCGGCGACTAGCGGGGCACTCTGGGGCCAACGTCCTGACTTTC. Looking up the rest from reference TRBV7-8 and TRBJ2-6 gives the full variable domain: GAGVSQSPRYKVAKRGQDVALRCDPISGHVSLFWYQQALGQGPEFLTYFQNEAQLDKSGLPSDRFFAERPEGSVSTLKIQRTQQEDSAVYLCASSRRLAGHSGANVLTFGAGSRLTVL.

This clone was detected only a few times. The chain carries TRBV19 and TRBJ2-1; weak D call: TRBD2 (6 bases). The V and J ends lost 2 bases and 7 bases respectively, with 15 bases between them. The CDR3 totals 15 residues. The germline gives CDR1 LNHDA, CDR2 SQIVND (reference sequence). The CDR3 region is CASSIWLAEGNEQFF. In DNA form, the CDR3 reads TGTGCCAGTAGTATATGGTTAGCGGAGGGGAATGAGCAGTTCTTC.

This clone was recorded a few times. CDR3 bases: TGTGCCAGCAGCGGGTCACTAGCGGGCCTCTACAATGAGCAGTTCTTC. Translation gives CASSGSLAGLYNEQFF. This chain links TRBV9 with TRBJ2-1; 9 bases agree with TRBD2. The CDR3 is 16 residues long. The junction had 7 bases not matched to a gene; V was cut back by 3 bases and J by 3 bases. CDR1 and CDR2 from the germline V gene are SGDLS and YYNGEE. Combining the CDR3 with reference TRBV9 and TRBJ2-1 gives the whole variable domain DSGVTQTPKHLITATGQRVTLRCSPRSGDLSVYWYQQSLDQGLQFLIQYYNGEERAKGNILERFSAQQFPDLHSELNLSSLELGDSALYFCASSGSLAGLYNEQFFGPGTRLTVL.

This chain uses TRBV5-1 with TRBJ2-1; 7 nucleotides match TRBD2. Germline CDR1 is SGHRS and CDR2 is YFSETQ. Trimming removed 4 bases from V and 8 bases from J; junction bases left unmatched: 12. This CDR3 is built from 15 residues. This CDR3 reads CASSQNAGDGYEQFF. DNA for the CDR3: TGCGCCAGCAGCCAAAATGCGGGAGACGGATATGAGCAGTTCTTC.

This clone came up a few times. The rearrangement links TRBV7-2 to TRBJ2-2, with 9 bases matching TRBD1. V shed 1 base, J shed 6 bases, and the junction held 3 bases outside the gene matches. Germline CDR1 reads SGHTA; CDR2 reads FQGNSA. This CDR3 has 15 amino acids. The CDR3 DNA is TGTGCCAGCAGCTTAGGGACAGGGGTGGCCGGGGAGCTGTTTTTT. It translates to CASSLGTGVAGELFF.

The chain uses TRBV2 and TRBJ2-5, with D possibly TRBD2 on 5 matching bases. This CDR3 is 16 amino acids long. The germline V gene has CDR1 SNHLY and CDR2 FYNNEI. Trimming left V 4 bases short and J 2 bases short, with 17 bases between. The CDR3 loop reads CASSGARTSWQETQYF. The CDR3 DNA is TGTGCCAGCAGTGGGGCTCGAACTAGTTGGCAAGAGACCCAGTACTTC.

In its sample, this clone was seen a few times. The DNA of the CDR3 is TGTGCCAGCAGCCCACCGCACTTTGAAGAGACCCAGTACTTC. Residues: CASSPPHFEETQYF. The rearrangement joins TRBV6-5 to TRBJ2-5, with unresolved D. The CDR3 extends over 14 amino acids. Germline V gene data show CDR1 as MNHEY and CDR2 as SVGAGI. Trimming stripped 6 bases from V and 3 bases from J, with 14 bases between.